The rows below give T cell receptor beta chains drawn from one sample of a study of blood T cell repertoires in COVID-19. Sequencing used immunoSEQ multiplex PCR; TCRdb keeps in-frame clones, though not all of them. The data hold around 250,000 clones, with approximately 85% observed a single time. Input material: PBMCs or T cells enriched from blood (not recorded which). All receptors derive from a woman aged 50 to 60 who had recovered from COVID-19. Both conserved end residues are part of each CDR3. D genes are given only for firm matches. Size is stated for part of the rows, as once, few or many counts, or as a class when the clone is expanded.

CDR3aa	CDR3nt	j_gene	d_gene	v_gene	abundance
CASSKSRQGVRTEAFF	TGTGCCAGCAGCAAAAGCAGACAGGGGGTTCGGACTGAAGCTTTCTTT	TRBJ1-1	NA	TRBV21-1	NA
CSVENALLTLNTEAFF	TGCAGCGTTGAAAACGCCCTCTTGACTTTGAACACTGAAGCTTTCTTT	TRBJ1-1	NA	TRBV29-1	few
CASTPGGKGNTIYF	TGTGCCAGCACTCCAGGGGGGAAAGGAAACACCATATATTTT	TRBJ1-3	TRBD1	TRBV2	NA
CARSSLGQGGEKLFF	TGTGCCAGAAGCTCGCTGGGACAGGGGGGTGAAAAACTGTTTTTT	TRBJ1-4	TRBD1	TRBV5-3	NA
CATSDFPSGGGYEQFF	TGTGCCACCAGTGATTTCCCCTCAGGAGGAGGGTACGAGCAGTTCTTC	TRBJ2-1	NA	TRBV24-1	NA
CASIRTGLTTNEKLFF	TGTGCCAGCATCCGGACAGGGCTCACAACTAATGAAAAACTGTTTTTT	TRBJ1-4	TRBD1	TRBV11-2	NA
CASSRSLAGGQETQYF	TGCGCCAGCAGTCGGAGTCTAGCGGGAGGGCAAGAGACCCAGTACTTC	TRBJ2-5	TRBD2	TRBV5-1	NA
CAAGAGEGSYEQYF	TGTGCCGCAGGGGCAGGGGAGGGGAGCTACGAGCAGTACTTC	TRBJ2-7	NA	TRBV28	once
CASSYGGLALDYEQYF	TGTGCCAGCAGTTACGGGGGACTAGCTTTGGACTACGAGCAGTACTTC	TRBJ2-7	TRBD2	TRBV6-5	NA
CASSRGPANYGYTF	TGCGCCAGCAGCAGGGGGCCCGCTAACTATGGCTACACCTTC	TRBJ1-2	TRBD1	TRBV4-1	NA
CASSVGGDAYTQYF	TGTGCCAGCAGCGTGGGGGGTGATGCTTATACGCAGTATTTT	TRBJ2-3	NA	TRBV27	NA
CASSLTGGNEQFF	TGTGCCAGCAGCTTAACCGGGGGGAATGAGCAGTTCTTC	TRBJ2-1	TRBD2	TRBV7-3	once
CASSIGLSETQYF	TGTGCCAGTAGTATTGGACTATCGGAGACCCAGTACTTC	TRBJ2-5	NA	TRBV19	NA
CAISESRKAMNTEAFF	TGTGCCATCAGTGAGTCGAGGAAGGCTATGAACACTGAAGCTTTCTTT	TRBJ1-1	NA	TRBV10-3	NA
CASSLAIGLAASTDTQYF	TGTGCCAGCAGCTTAGCTATAGGACTAGCGGCTAGCACAGATACGCAGTATTTT	TRBJ2-3	TRBD2	TRBV7-8	once
CASSLVSPAGKLFF	TGTGCCAGCAGCCTCGTTTCTCCGGCGGGGAAACTGTTTTTT	TRBJ1-4	NA	TRBV3-1/TRBV3-2	NA
CASSISGTGDSPLHF	TGTGCCAGTAGTATCTCCGGGACAGGGGATTCACCCCTCCACTTT	TRBJ1-6	TRBD1	TRBV19	NA
CASSRAGGSGNTIYF	TGTGCCAGCAGCCGAGCAGGGGGATCTGGAAACACCATATATTTT	TRBJ1-3	TRBD1	TRBV3-1/TRBV3-2	NA
CAISDPRGLYEQYF	TGTGCCATCAGTGACCCAAGAGGGCTCTACGAGCAGTACTTC	TRBJ2-7	NA	TRBV10-3	NA